These T cell receptor beta chains were read from a single sample in a study of T-cell memory formation after mild COVID-19. Each CDR3 protein gets one entry after TCRdb re-called the 5' RACE reads with MiXCR. The sample includes 380,000 or so distinct CDR3 sequences, roughly an eighth seen only once; the top ten take 22%. The specimen was PBMCs or a T cell subset sorted from them (not recorded which). These TCRs come from a man between 18 and 29 years old who had mild COVID-19 (a few samples of this study predate the infection). Cell type and time point are not known. The conserved cysteine and the conserved F or W are not part of the CDR3 here.

10 TRBV11-2 ASTSGMQTQY
10 TRBV6-6 ASSKTADEAF
12 TRBV7-9 ASSFVGSGNTIY
11 TRBV6-2/TRBV6-3 ASRQTGDYGYT
13 TRBV5-1 ASSLVTGEVNTQY
14 TRBV20-1 SATWTSGEIQETQY
9 TRBV5-4 ASSFGGEQY
11 TRBV5-1 ASSLSDGYEQY
16 TRBV7-9 ASRARRVGGAWNTEAF
12 TRBV7-2 ASSSGTVRETQY
12 TRBV12-3/TRBV12-4 ASSSRGDRETQY
11 TRBV7-2 ASSSGDQETQY